This T cell receptor beta chain was captured by sequencing in a study of T cell responses to AZD1222 COVID-19 vaccine. Notes on this clone: Its antigen is still unknown.

V lost 0 bases to trimming and J lost 6 bases, with 16 bases between them. CDR3 length: 15 amino acids. Germline-derived CDR1 and CDR2 are SGDLS and YYNGEE. Study findings and constraints: Spike-specific TCR breadth and depth went up after people got two AZD1222 doses. Nearly half of spike-specific TCRs reportedly target unmutated variant regions.

This table comes from immunoSEQ multiplex PCR, and its TCRdb copy is limited to in-frame clones, with some not included. The top ten hold less than 20% of the sample, which has 100,000 or so clones, 87% seen once. The chain carries TRBV9 and TRBJ2-7, with D possibly TRBD2 on 7 matching bases. The sample in question was peripheral blood, obtained on day 0 of AZD1222 vaccination. This receptor was taken from an adult in good health. The CDR3 DNA sequence: TGTGCCAGCAGCGTAGCGACGGGGGGCCCGTCCGAGCAGTACTTC. It encodes CASSVATGGPSEQYF.